A selection of T cell receptor beta chains follows, all from one sample in a study of chemoradiotherapy in HPV16-positive cancers. The protocol was immunoSEQ multiplex PCR, while the TCRdb copy is restricted to in-frame clones and leaves out a portion. The data contain some 12,000 clones, 60% to 80% of them singletons. Sampling was carried out from a patient who underwent chemoradiotherapy. The origin of the receptors is a human donor with HPV-associated anogenital cancer. Each CDR3 is given with its conserved first and last residue. A D gene is named only where the DNA matches it firmly. Size values are once, few and many counts, or a class for expanded clones, and some rows have none.

-	TRBV7-9	TRBD1	TRBJ2-3	CASSFGQGDPSTDTQYF	TGTGCCAGCAGCTTTGGACAGGGAGACCCTAGCACAGATACGCAGTATTTT
-	TRBV6-1	-	TRBJ1-1	CASSARGTEAFF	TGTGCCAGCAGTGCCAGGGGAACTGAAGCTTTCTTT
once	TRBV14	TRBD1	TRBJ1-1	CASSQAMGQGNTEAFF	TGTGCCAGCAGCCAAGCTATGGGACAGGGAAACACTGAAGCTTTCTTT
-	TRBV20-1	TRBD2	TRBJ2-7	CSASAGGEQYF	TGCAGTGCTAGCGCGGGGGGGGAGCAGTACTTC
-	TRBV9	TRBD1	TRBJ1-6	CASSATGTANSPLHF	TGTGCCAGCAGCGCTACCGGGACAGCCAATTCACCCCTCCACTTT
-	TRBV25-1	-	TRBJ1-2	CASSGGLFGTF	TGTGCCAGCAGTGGGGGTCTCTTCGGCACCTTC
-	TRBV18	-	TRBJ1-3	CASSPRESTGTGGNTIYF	TGTGCCAGCTCACCACGCGAAAGTACGGGGACTGGAGGAAACACCATATATTTT
-	TRBV7-7	-	TRBJ2-2	CAPGENTGELFF	TGTGCCCCGGGGGAGAACACCGGGGAGCTGTTTTTT
-	TRBV2	TRBD2	TRBJ2-1	CASSERGFGNEQFF	TGTGCCAGCAGTGAGCGGGGGTTCGGGAATGAGCAGTTCTTC
-	TRBV6-5	-	TRBJ1-1	CVVRPLNTEAFF	TGTGTCGTGCGCCCCCTGAACACTGAAGCTTTCTTT
-	TRBV7-2	-	TRBJ1-6	CASSPSGPPSPLHF	TGTGCCAGCAGCCCCTCCGGTCCCCCCTCACCCCTCCACTTT
once	TRBV6-6	-	TRBJ1-1	CASSLSEGTEAFF	TGTGCCAGCAGCCTCTCCGAAGGGACTGAAGCTTTCTTT
-	TRBV5-6	-	TRBJ2-2	CASSAGHPVSAGELFF	TGTGCCAGCAGCGCGGGCCACCCCGTAAGTGCCGGGGAGCTGTTTTTT
-	TRBV28	-	TRBJ2-7	CASSQGIDYEQYF	TGTGCCAGCAGCCAGGGTATTGACTACGAGCAGTACTTC
once	TRBV30	-	TRBJ2-6	CAWSSGANVLTF	TGTGCCTGGAGTTCTGGGGCCAACGTCCTGACTTTC
once	TRBV13	TRBD2	TRBJ2-3	CASSLYSRTSGLGVPDTQYF	TGTGCCAGCAGCTTATATTCGCGGACTAGCGGACTTGGTGTCCCAGATACGCAGTATTTT
-	TRBV28	-	TRBJ1-2	CASSTPEGGVYGYTF	TGTGCCAGCAGCACACCGGAGGGGGGGGTCTATGGCTACACCTTC
-	TRBV6-6	TRBD2	TRBJ2-1	CASSYSGTSGHNEQFF	TGTGCCAGCAGTTACTCCGGGACTAGCGGTCACAATGAGCAGTTCTTC
-	TRBV19	-	TRBJ1-2	CASSKARDDDGYTF	TGTGCCAGTAGTAAGGCCCGGGATGACGATGGCTACACCTTC
-	TRBV27	-	TRBJ1-2	CASWSPNYGYTF	TGTGCCAGCTGGAGCCCTAACTATGGCTACACCTTC
-	TRBV7-6	-	TRBJ1-1	CASSLGAGAFF	TGTGCCAGCAGCTTAGGGGCGGGAGCTTTCTTT
-	TRBV6-6	-	TRBJ1-1	CASSYLGGNTEAFF	TGTGCCAGCAGTTACCTAGGGGGGAACACTGAAGCTTTCTTT
-	TRBV10-3	-	TRBJ2-1	CAIGRTVLNEQFF	TGTGCCATCGGGAGGACTGTTCTGAATGAGCAGTTCTTC
-	TRBV11-3	-	TRBJ2-2	CASSPRRGAGELFF	TGTGCCAGCAGCCCTAGACGGGGCGCCGGGGAGCTGTTTTTT
-	TRBV11-2	-	TRBJ2-3	CASSLDLSRSTDTQYF	TGTGCCAGCAGCTTAGATCTTAGCAGATCCACAGATACGCAGTATTTT
-	TRBV27	TRBD2	TRBJ2-3	CASSSGLPSTDTQYF	TGTGCCAGCAGTTCGGGACTACCTAGCACAGATACGCAGTATTTT
once	TRBV27	TRBD1	TRBJ2-1	CASSRGQGQYNEQFF	TGTGCCAGCAGCCGCGGACAGGGGCAATACAATGAGCAGTTCTTC
-	TRBV2	-	TRBJ1-4	CASRSSGANEKLFF	TGTGCCAGCAGGTCCTCCGGTGCTAATGAAAAACTGTTTTTT
-	TRBV6-6	TRBD2	TRBJ2-7	CASSYSAGGGYEQYF	TGTGCCAGCAGTTACTCAGCGGGGGGGGGCTACGAGCAGTACTTC
-	TRBV6-6	-	TRBJ2-7	CASRGVEQYF	TGTGCCAGCAGGGGGGTAGAGCAGTACTTC
-	TRBV5-5	TRBD1	TRBJ2-3	CASSLVMTGGDTQYF	TGTGCCAGCAGCTTGGTAATGACAGGGGGCGATACGCAGTATTTT
-	TRBV19	-	TRBJ1-5	CASSTLLMEPQHF	TGTGCCAGTAGTACTCTCTTAATGGAGCCCCAGCATTTT
-	TRBV5-1	TRBD1	TRBJ2-5	CASSSRGTGRGSQETQYF	TGCGCCAGCAGCTCCCGAGGGACAGGGAGGGGGTCCCAAGAGACCCAGTACTTC
-	TRBV5-1	-	TRBJ1-1	CASRSGGGRNTEAFF	TGCGCCAGCAGATCCGGGGGGGGACGGAACACTGAAGCTTTCTTT
-	TRBV10-3	-	TRBJ2-7	CAIAATAEFYEQYF	TGTGCCATCGCGGCAACAGCCGAATTCTACGAGCAGTACTTC
-	TRBV19	TRBD2	TRBJ2-7	CASSRSSASGIYEQYF	TGTGCCAGTAGTAGGTCATCGGCTAGCGGGATCTACGAGCAGTACTTC
-	TRBV10-3	-	TRBJ2-2	CAITGNTGELFF	TGTGCCATCACCGGAAACACCGGGGAGCTGTTTTTT
-	TRBV21-1	-	TRBJ1-5	CASSNSGGNNQPQHF	TGTGCCAGCAGCAATTCCGGGGGAAACAATCAGCCCCAGCATTTT
-	TRBV11-2	-	TRBJ2-3	CASSFWGGSGDTQYF	TGTGCCAGCAGCTTTTGGGGGGGCAGCGGAGATACGCAGTATTTT
-	TRBV10-3	TRBD1	TRBJ2-5	CATHQDRSAETQYF	TGTGCCACCCACCAGGACAGGTCCGCCGAGACCCAGTACTTC
-	TRBV4-2	-	TRBJ1-2	CASSQEGQVTYGYTF	TGTGCCAGCAGCCAAGAGGGCCAGGTTACCTATGGCTACACCTTC
-	TRBV7-2	-	TRBJ2-7	CASSLDTTPSYEQYF	TGTGCCAGCAGCTTAGACACAACCCCCTCCTACGAGCAGTACTTC
-	TRBV5-4	-	TRBJ2-5	CASSFRTQAAAETQYF	TGTGCCAGCAGCTTCCGGACCCAAGCAGCAGCGGAGACCCAGTACTTC
-	TRBV28	TRBD2	TRBJ2-2	CASIERDRDTGELFF	TGTGCCAGCATTGAGCGGGATCGGGACACCGGGGAGCTGTTTTTT
few	TRBV2	TRBD1	TRBJ1-2	CASSFKTGASGYTF	TGTGCCAGCAGTTTTAAGACAGGGGCTAGTGGCTACACCTTC
-	TRBV29-1	-	TRBJ2-7	CSVAPGPYEQYF	TGCAGCGTTGCCCCAGGCCCCTACGAGCAGTACTTC
few	TRBV2	-	TRBJ2-1	CASSDASSYNEQFF	TGTGCCAGCAGTGATGCGAGCTCCTACAATGAGCAGTTCTTC
-	TRBV6-6	-	TRBJ1-2	CASSSNYGYTF	TGTGCCAGCAGCTCTAACTATGGCTACACCTTC
-	TRBV27	-	TRBJ1-1	CASSPGRNTEAFF	TGTGCCAGCAGTCCGGGACGGAACACTGAAGCTTTCTTT
-	TRBV18	TRBD1	TRBJ2-2	CASSLTDRENTGELFF	TGTGCCAGCTCACTCACAGACAGGGAGAACACCGGGGAGCTGTTTTTT
-	TRBV4-1	-	TRBJ2-7	CASSQVTIPREQYF	TGCGCCAGCAGCCAAGTCACAATCCCTCGCGAGCAGTACTTC
-	TRBV7-9	-	TRBJ2-7	CASSQTGLLYEQYF	TGTGCCAGCAGCCAAACGGGACTCCTCTACGAGCAGTACTTC
once	TRBV4-1	TRBD1	TRBJ2-7	CASSQGGTGRYEQYF	TGCGCCAGCAGCCAAGGGGGGACAGGGCGCTACGAGCAGTACTTC
few	TRBV7-9	-	TRBJ1-4	CASSPGTTNEKLFF	TGTGCCAGCAGCCCCGGGACAACTAATGAAAAACTGTTTTTT
-	TRBV28	-	TRBJ2-3	CASNLESTDTQYF	TGTGCCAGCAACCTCGAGAGCACAGATACGCAGTATTTT
-	TRBV7-2	-	TRBJ2-2	CASVEGHPNTGELFF	TGTGCCAGCGTCGAGGGACACCCGAACACCGGGGAGCTGTTTTTT
few	TRBV4-1	TRBD1	TRBJ1-4	CASSQAGTGGEKLFF	TGCGCCAGCAGCCAGGCCGGGACAGGGGGTGAAAAACTGTTTTTT
-	TRBV7-9	TRBD2	TRBJ2-7	CASSVGLAYDEQYF	TGTGCCAGCAGCGTGGGACTAGCCTATGACGAGCAGTACTTC
-	TRBV11-2	-	TRBJ1-3	CASSRPFRNTIYF	TGTGCCAGCAGCCGTCCGTTCAGGAACACCATATATTTT